This TCR beta chain appears in the sequencing data of a study of PD-1 blockade in classical Hodgkin lymphoma. Study-wide results and caveats: Baseline TCR diversity was reportedly lower in newly diagnosed patients than in healthy donors. It was reported as lower still in relapsed/refractory patients. The origin of the repertoire differences remains undefined, with disease activity or prior therapy as possible causes. Significantly greater TCR diversity emerged by C4D1 in CD4+ cells but not CD8+ cells.

Here immunoSEQ multiplex PCR was the method, and the copy in TCRdb shows in-frame clones only, minus some. The sample holds some 100,000 clones, around 90% seen once. A remark on this clone: What it recognizes is unknown.

All trial patients relapsed after autologous stem cell transplantation. Best overall response was complete response, partial response or progressive disease in these relapsed/refractory classical Hodgkin lymphoma patients. V was clipped by 5 bases and J by 0 bases; unmatched bases: 7. This CDR3 is 17 amino acids long. CDR1 and CDR2 (germline): MDHEN, SYDVKM. The clonotype was recovered from a human donor with classical Hodgkin lymphoma. This chain links TRBV28 with TRBJ1-5; 10 bases align to TRBD1. The specimen was peripheral blood mononuclear cells (PBMCs), collected at baseline. The CDR3 DNA reads as TGTGCCAGCAGTCCCGGGACAGGGGATGTTAGCAATCAGCCCCAGCATTTT. This sequence encodes CASSPGTGDVSNQPQHF.